Reported below is one T cell receptor (beta chain). The sample originates from a study of blood T cell repertoires in COVID-19. Study details: T cells, B-cell-depleted T cells, or PBMCs provided the cDNA or gDNA that served as material.

The V end lost 3 bases, the J end lost 3 bases, and 12 bases lay between the germline ends. Germline CDR1 reads DFQATT; CDR2 reads SNEGSKA (reference sequence). This CDR3 spans 13 amino acids. In the source study's methods: Using reference gene primer amplification, nucleated cell counts were estimated. Profiled with immunoSEQ multiplex PCR; TCRdb holds only in-frame clones, not every one. V, J and clone size are those of that table, while D and trimming were read from the DNA. The sample lists roughly 150,000 clones; 83% were seen once. The chain is built from TRBV20-1 and TRBJ2-7; D is possibly TRBD2 (5 bases). This clonotype was sampled from a woman older than 75 with acute or convalescent COVID-19. The material sequenced was peripheral blood. This chain's CDR3 is CSASERPYYEQYF. CDR3 DNA: TGCAGTGCTAGTGAGCGGCCTTACTACGAGCAGTACTTC.